These 4 T cell receptor beta chains came from one sample sequenced in a study of cytomegalovirus exposure and HLA in healthy donors. PCR employed 60 Vbeta and 13 Jbeta primers. The data were produced by immunoSEQ multiplex PCR, yet TCRdb's version contains in-frame clones alone and is incomplete. The sample includes 150,000 to 200,000 clones, approximately 82% of them seen just once. The sample consisted of PBMCs. Receptor source: a woman aged 18-29 years in good health and CMV-seronegative.

The V call is TRBV7-9, the J call TRBJ1-1, with TRBD1 matching over 10 bases. Trimming at V came to 3 bases and at J to 1 base, leaving 5 bases not matched to a gene. CDR1 is SEHNR, CDR2 FQNEAQ, per germline (reference sequence). The CDR3 consists of 16 residues. CDR3 residues: CASSFDRGLRNTEAFF. The CDR3 nucleotides are TGTGCCAGCAGCTTCGACAGGGGGCTAAGGAACACTGAAGCTTTCTTT. Full variable domain (outside the CDR3, taken from reference TRBV7-9 and TRBJ1-1): DTGVSQNPRHKITKRGQNVTFRCDPISEHNRLYWYRQTLGQGPEFLTYFQNEAQLEKSRLLSDRFSAERPKGSFSTLEIQRTEQGDSAMYLCASSFDRGLRNTEAFFGQGTRLTVV.

This clone was seen a single time. V is TRBV7-8 and J is TRBJ2-7; 7 bases fit TRBD2. This CDR3 is built from 15 residues. Per the germline V gene, CDR1 is SGHVS and CDR2 is FQNEAQ. The CDR3 nucleotides are TGTGGCAGCAGCTTAGTAGCGGGTGAACACTACGAGCAGTACGTC. It specifies CGSSLVAGEHYEQYV.

The V and J genes are TRBV4-3 and TRBJ1-1, with 8 bases fitting TRBD1. The CDR3 is made up of 15 amino acids. With 3 bases clipped from V and 1 base from J, the junction kept 4 bases outside the gene matches. Germline CDR1 is LGHNA and CDR2 is YSLEER. The CDR3 DNA reads TGCGCCAGCAGCCAGACAGGGGCCGGGAACACTGAAGCTTTCTTT. Translation gives CASSQTGAGNTEAFF.

The J gene is TRBJ2-1, the V gene TRBV4-2; TRBD2 matches at 13 bases. The CDR3 extends over 17 amino acids. CDR1 is LGHNA and CDR2 is YNFKEQ in the germline V gene. Unmatched junction bases numbered 6, after V lost 0 bases and J lost 7 bases. This CDR3 is CASSQEVILAGGNEQFF. The DNA of the CDR3 is TGTGCCAGCAGCCAAGAGGTGATACTAGCGGGAGGGAATGAGCAGTTCTTC.